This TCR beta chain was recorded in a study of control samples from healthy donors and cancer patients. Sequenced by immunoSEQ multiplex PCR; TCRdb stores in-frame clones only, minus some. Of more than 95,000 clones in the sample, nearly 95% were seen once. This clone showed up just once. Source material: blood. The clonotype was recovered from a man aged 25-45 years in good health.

DNA for the CDR3: TGTGCCAGTAGTATTATCCTAGCGACAGATACGCAGTATTTT. Translation: CASSIILATDTQYF. The chain has TRBV19 and TRBJ2-3; D perhaps matches TRBD2 (6 bases). Germline V gene lookup returns CDR1 LNHDA and CDR2 SQIVND (reference sequence). The CDR3 is 14 residues long. V was trimmed by 3 bases and J by 3 bases, leaving 10 bases between them.